This entry concerns a single T cell receptor (beta chain). What it recognizes is unknown. Trimming removed 6 bases at V and 3 bases at J, with 15 bases between. This CDR3 has 14 amino acids. In germline, CDR1 is DFQATT, CDR2 SNEGSKA (reference sequence). The data originate from a study of T-cell memory formation after mild COVID-19. Study-wide background: Clusters of TCRs were largely donor specific.

UMIs and sample barcodes were carried by the TCR alpha and TCR beta cDNA libraries that 5'RACE produced using constant-segment primers. Using its own MiXCR run on the 5' RACE reads, TCRdb lists one record per CDR3 protein. The data show about 270,000 distinct CDR3 sequences, around 15% seen once. Study results and limitations: The finding that pre-infection memory included some responding clones suggested that cross-reactive memory joined. Later expanders leaned CD4+, whereas clones that contracted between day 15 and 85 were balanced CD4/CD8.

Sequencing was done on a sample of PBMCs or a T cell subset sorted from them (not recorded which). This chain links TRBV20-1 with TRBJ1-3; D possibly corresponds to TRBD1 (6 bases). This clonotype was obtained from a man aged 18 to 29 who had mild COVID-19 (a few samples of this study predate the infection). Cell type and time point are not known. The CDR3 region is CSAESYRVGNTIYF. Here the CDR3 DNA reads TGCAGTGCGGAAAGTTACAGGGTTGGAAACACCATATATTTT.